Below, 30 T cell receptor beta chains from the same sample are listed, as sequenced in a study of blood T cell repertoires in COVID-19. Sequencing was performed with immunoSEQ multiplex PCR; in TCRdb, only in-frame clones are kept and a portion is missing. The sample has about 44,000 clones, about 85% seen once. Input material: peripheral blood. The source of these receptors is an elderly woman in a cohort sampled during active or convalescent COVID-19.

The CDR3 reads CASSQPGVAETLYGYTF. CDR3 bases: TGTGCCAGCAGCCAACCCGGGGTCGCCGAGACCCTCTATGGCTACACCTTC. The chain carries TRBV14 and TRBJ1-2; D is undetermined. Germline V gene data show CDR1 as SGHDN and CDR2 as FVKESK. The CDR3 has 17 residues. V lost 2 bases to trimming and J lost 4 bases, with 20 bases between them.

CDR3 sequence reads: CAIGLARGNYEQYF. In DNA, the CDR3 is TGTGCCATCGGCCTAGCGAGGGGTAACTACGAGCAGTACTTC. This chain joins TRBV10-3 and TRBJ2-7; TRBD2 might be the D (6 bases). V was clipped by 8 bases and J by 3 bases, with 17 bases between them. CDR1 is ENHRY and CDR2 is SYGVKD in the germline V gene. CDR3 length: 14 residues.

This chain connects TRBV19 to TRBJ2-3, with TRBD1 as a possible D gene (5 bases). The CDR3 loop spans 16 amino acids. Trimming left V 1 base short and J 3 bases short, with 14 bases between. Per germline, CDR1 LNHDA and CDR2 SQIVND (reference sequence). The CDR3 spells CASSIVGVVKTDTQYF. The CDR3 nucleotides are TGTGCCAGTAGTATAGTAGGGGTAGTGAAGACAGATACGCAGTATTTT.

V is TRBV7-9 and J is TRBJ2-7; no firm D call. The CDR3 is 12 residues long. Germline V lookup: CDR1 SEHNR, CDR2 FQNEAQ (reference sequence). V dropped 1 base and J dropped 4 bases, with 5 bases sitting between them. CDR3 DNA sequence: TGTGCCAGCAGCTTAGTAGAGTACGAGCAGTACTTC. Residues: CASSLVEYEQYF.

The gene calls are TRBV5-6 and TRBJ2-1, with 8 bases lining up with TRBD2. CDR1 is SGHDT, CDR2 YYEEEE, per germline. CDR3 length equals 15 residues. Unmatched junction bases numbered 9, after V lost 4 bases and J lost 6 bases. CDR3 nucleotide sequence: TGTGCCAGCAGCCGGGGCAGCGGGAGTCTCAATGAGCAGTTCTTC. It specifies CASSRGSGSLNEQFF.

The chain carries TRBV6-4 and TRBJ1-5, with D possibly matching TRBD1 (5 bases). The CDR3 totals 15 residues. V shed 6 bases and J shed 4 bases, with 16 bases lying between them. Germline loops: CDR1 MRHNA, CDR2 SNTAGT. The CDR3 here is CASSPDSTRNQPQHF. DNA of the CDR3: TGTGCCAGCAGCCCCGACAGTACCAGGAATCAGCCCCAGCATTTT.

J is TRBJ1-2 and V is TRBV12-5, with TRBD1 matching 7 bases. Germline CDR1 LGHNT, CDR2 FRNRAP. The CDR3 length is 14 residues. Trimming took 4 bases from V and 3 from J; bases not matched to a gene: 5. The CDR3 bases are TGTGCTAGTGGTTCGCCGGGACAGCACTATGGCTACACCTTC. Translation: CASGSPGQHYGYTF.

This rearrangement joins TRBV7-2 to TRBJ2-1; tentative D call: TRBD1 (7 bases). The CDR3 spans 13 residues. V lost 4 bases and J lost 9, with 13 bases in between. Per the germline V gene, CDR1 is SGHTA and CDR2 is FQGNSA. CDR3 protein: CASSSRQGGEQFF. The CDR3 nucleotides are TGTGCCAGCAGCTCAAGACAGGGAGGTGAGCAGTTCTTC. Full variable domain (remainder filled in from reference TRBV7-2 and TRBJ2-1): GAGVSQSPSNKVTEKGKDVELRCDPISGHTALYWYRQSLGQGLEFLIYFQGNSAPDKSGLPSDRFSAERTGGSVSTLTIQRTQQEDSAVYLCASSSRQGGEQFFGPGTRLTVL.

The J gene is TRBJ2-3, the V gene TRBV11-3, with TRBD2 matching over 7 bases. In germline, CDR1 is SGHNT, CDR2 YENEEA. The V and J ends lost 5 bases and 0 bases, in that order; junction bases with no gene match: 17. CDR3 length: 19 residues. The CDR3 loop is CASSRLSGPLTTSTDTQYF. CDR3 coding DNA: TGTGCCAGCAGCAGACTTAGCGGGCCCTTAACAACTAGCACAGATACGCAGTATTTT. The whole variable domain, remainder taken from reference TRBV11-3 and TRBJ2-3, is EAGVVQSPRYKIIEKKQPVAFWCNPISGHNTLYWYLQNLGQGPELLIRYENEEAVDDSQLPKDRFSAERLKGVDSTLKIQPAELGDSAVYLCASSRLSGPLTTSTDTQYFGPGTRLTVL.

V usage is TRBV30 and J usage is TRBJ1-1, with 7 bases aligning to TRBD1. The V gene's germline CDR1 is GTSNPN and CDR2 SVGIG (reference sequence). This CDR3 contains 14 residues. The V gene end was trimmed by 4 bases and the J gene end by 6 bases; junction bases not matched to a gene: 11. The CDR3 DNA sequence: TGTGCCTGGAACAGGGGATCAGCTTGGGCTGAAGCTTTCTTT. Translated, it gives CAWNRGSAWAEAFF.

This clone has only one observation. The gene calls are TRBV4-2 and TRBJ2-1; D perhaps matches TRBD1 (5 bases). The germline gives CDR1 LGHNA, CDR2 YNFKEQ. Trimming removed 1 base from V and 0 bases from J, with 10 bases in between. The CDR3 has 16 amino acids. The CDR3 spells CASSQATASSYNEQFF. In DNA, the CDR3 is TGTGCCAGCAGCCAAGCGACAGCGAGCTCCTACAATGAGCAGTTCTTC.

The V call is TRBV6-6, the J call TRBJ2-1; 12 bases align to TRBD2. CDR3 length: 16 amino acids. Germline trimming cut 7 bases from V and 4 bases from J; bases unmatched to any gene: 8. Germline loops: CDR1 MNHNY, CDR2 SVGAGI (reference sequence). The DNA of the CDR3 is TGTGCCAGCACTAGCGGGAGGGCGGTCGCGTACAATGAGCAGTTCTTC. This gives the protein CASTSGRAVAYNEQFF.

V gene TRBV5-1 combines with J gene TRBJ2-1; 9 positions match TRBD1. The CDR3 loop spans 14 amino acids. Germline lookup yields CDR1 SGHRS and CDR2 YFSETQ. V lost 0 bases to trimming and J lost 8 bases; unmatched junction nucleotides: 3. As DNA, the CDR3 is TGCGCCAGCAGCTTGGCAACAGGGGGCGATGAGCAGTTCTTC. Protein: CASSLATGGDEQFF.

The gene calls are TRBV18 and TRBJ2-7; 7 nucleotides line up with TRBD1. This CDR3 comprises 15 residues. V was pared by 4 bases and J by 3 bases, with 9 bases of the junction left unmatched. Germline assignment: CDR1 KGHSH and CDR2 LQKENI. DNA for the CDR3: TGTGCCAGCTCACGGGGACAGTCCTTGGGCTACGAGCAGTACTTC. This codes for CASSRGQSLGYEQYF.

The rearrangement joins TRBV5-4 to TRBJ2-7, with TRBD2 matching over 9 bases. Trimming cost V 7 bases and J 2 bases; bases outside gene matches: 7. There are 14 residues in the CDR3. Germline CDR1 reads SGHNT; CDR2 reads YYREEE (reference sequence). This chain's CDR3 is CASSSGTAAYEQYF. CDR3 DNA sequence: TGTGCCAGCTCTAGCGGGACGGCGGCCTACGAGCAGTACTTC. The entire variable domain, with the rest obtained from reference TRBV5-4 and TRBJ2-7, is as follows: ETGVTQSPTHLIKTRGQQVTLRCSSQSGHNTVSWYQQALGQGPQFIFQYYREEENGRGNFPPRFSGLQFPNYSSELNVNALELDDSALYLCASSSGTAAYEQYFGPGTRLTVT.

The rearrangement joins TRBV5-1 to TRBJ2-3; 8 nucleotides match TRBD2. J was trimmed by 2 bases and V by 4 bases; bases with no gene match: 12. The CDR3 sequence is 17 residues long. The germline CDR1 and CDR2 sequences are SGHRS and YFSETQ. CDR3 coding DNA: TGCGCCAGCAGCACCCAGGTTAGCGGGGCGGACACAGATACGCAGTATTTT. This codes for CASSTQVSGADTDTQYF.

This chain uses TRBV11-3 with TRBJ2-2; 9 bases are a match to TRBD2. V gave up 8 bases and J gave up 5 bases; unmatched junction bases: 12. The CDR3 is 16 residues long. Per germline, CDR1 SGHNT and CDR2 YENEEA. Written as DNA, the CDR3 is TGTGCCAGCCGAGGTAGCGGGAGCGTAGGTACCGGGGAGCTGTTTTTT. As protein: CASRGSGSVGTGELFF.

J is TRBJ2-1 and V is TRBV6-5, with TRBD2 matching 9 bases. Germline CDR1 reads MNHEY; CDR2 reads SVGAGI. J lost 4 bases, V lost 6 bases, and 4 bases had no gene match. The CDR3 totals 14 residues. As DNA, the CDR3 is TGTGCCAGCAGGAGCGGGGGGACGTACAATGAGCAGTTCTTC. Translated: CASRSGGTYNEQFF.

V usage is TRBV19 and J usage is TRBJ1-5, with TRBD1 identical over 11 bases. Germline V gene data show CDR1 as LNHDA and CDR2 as SQIVND (reference sequence). Losses at the gene ends were 5 bases for V and 6 bases for J; bases not matched to a gene: 6. The CDR3 spans 15 residues. The CDR3 DNA sequence: TGTGCCAGTAGTGCGGACAGGGGGCGGGTTCAGCCCCAGCATTTT. Residues: CASSADRGRVQPQHF.

The chain combines TRBV5-1 with TRBJ2-5; tentative D call: TRBD2 (6 bases). Germline V gene data show CDR1 as SGHRS and CDR2 as YFSETQ. CDR3 length equals 13 residues. Between the trimmed V and J ends, which lost 6 bases and 4 bases, there was a span of 13 bases. As DNA, the CDR3 is TGCGCCAGCATGACTGGCGGGATAGAGACCCAGTACTTC. Its translation is CASMTGGIETQYF.

This sequence joins TRBV10-3 and TRBJ2-1; the D gene is possibly TRBD1 (6 bases). In germline, CDR1 is ENHRY, CDR2 SYGVKD. The CDR3 is 13 residues long. V was trimmed by 6 bases and J by 8 bases, leaving 14 bases between them. The CDR3 coding sequence is TGTGCCATCAGGTCACAGGGTTCGGATGAGCAGTTCTTC. Protein product: CAIRSQGSDEQFF.

The chain links TRBV12-3 or TRBV12-4 to TRBJ2-5; the D is unclear. The CDR3 consists of 11 residues. V lost 3 bases and J 5 bases, leaving 4 bases between the germline ends. The CDR3 DNA follows: TGTGCCAGCAGTTTGGCTGAGACCCAGTACTTC. Translated: CASSLAETQYF.

This clone appeared a single time. The chain uses TRBV10-3 and TRBJ2-7, with D hard to call. The V gene's germline CDR1 is ENHRY and CDR2 SYGVKD. The CDR3 is made up of 12 amino acids. V lost 2 bases and J lost 1, with 3 bases in between. The DNA of the CDR3 is TGTGCCATCAGTGAGCAATCCTACGAGCAGTACTTC. This encodes CAISEQSYEQYF.

The chain carries TRBV5-6 and TRBJ2-1, with 9 bases lining up with TRBD1. Germline V gene data show CDR1 as SGHDT and CDR2 as YYEEEE. This CDR3 has 13 residues. Germline trimming cut 5 bases from V and 7 bases from J; bases unmatched to any gene: 4. CDR3 amino acids: CASSSDRGNEQFF. The CDR3 region has the DNA TGTGCCAGCAGTTCGGACAGGGGTAATGAGCAGTTCTTC. The full variable domain, in which reference TRBV5-6 and TRBJ2-1 provide the parts outside the CDR3, is DAGVTQSPTHLIKTRGQQVTLRCSPKSGHDTVSWYQQALGQGPQFIFQYYEEEERQRGNFPDRFSGHQFPNYSSELNVNALLLGDSALYLCASSSDRGNEQFFGPGTRLTVL.

CDR3 in DNA: TGTGCCAGCAGCGCGTGGACTCCGGATACGCAGTATTTT. Protein sequence: CASSAWTPDTQYF. The chain recombines TRBV7-2 with TRBJ2-3; the D gene is possibly TRBD2 (5 bases). Trimming pared 5 bases from V and 6 bases from J, leaving 12 bases between. Germline V gene sequence: CDR1 SGHTA, CDR2 FQGNSA. CDR3 length: 13 amino acids.

The chain couples TRBV9 to TRBJ2-5, with D possibly matching TRBD2 (5 bases). Trimming stripped 4 bases from V and 5 bases from J, with 15 bases between. The CDR3 has 14 amino acids. Germline CDR1 SGDLS, CDR2 YYNGEE. The CDR3 DNA reads TGTGCCAGCAGCCGGGCCCCGACGGGGGAGACCCAGTACTTC. It yields the protein CASSRAPTGETQYF.

The chain links TRBV7-2 to TRBJ2-7; 10 bases align to TRBD2. The V and J ends lost 6 bases and 0 bases, in that order; junction bases with no gene match: 5. Germline CDR1 reads SGHTA; CDR2 reads FQGNSA. The length of the CDR3 is 15 residues. CDR3 sequence (DNA): TGTGCCAGCAGTTCCGGACTAGCGGCCTCCTACGAGCAGTACTTC. Translating gives CASSSGLAASYEQYF. The complete variable domain, with remaining parts taken from reference TRBV7-2 and TRBJ2-7, reads GAGVSQSPSNKVTEKGKDVELRCDPISGHTALYWYRQSLGQGLEFLIYFQGNSAPDKSGLPSDRFSAERTGGSVSTLTIQRTQQEDSAVYLCASSSGLAASYEQYFGPGTRLTVT.

V usage is TRBV2 and J usage is TRBJ2-1, with 16 bases identical to TRBD2. The CDR3 extends over 16 amino acids. V shed 6 bases, J shed 6 bases, and the junction held 5 bases outside the gene matches. Germline CDR1 is SNHLY and CDR2 is FYNNEI. CDR3 nucleotide sequence: TGTGCCAGCAGGGGGACTAGCGGGGGGGCCCGCAATGAGCAGTTCTTC. As protein: CASRGTSGGARNEQFF.

V gene TRBV6-2 or TRBV6-3 combines with J gene TRBJ2-2; D unresolved. V lost 4 bases and J lost 2, with 8 bases in between. CDR1 MNHEY and CDR2 SVGEGT come from the germline V gene. This CDR3 spans 14 amino acids. The CDR3 nucleotides are TGTGCCAGCAGTTTTGGGCAAAACACCGGGGAGCTGTTTTTT. Translated: CASSFGQNTGELFF.

The chain has TRBV19 and TRBJ2-3, with D unresolved. Per germline, CDR1 LNHDA and CDR2 SQIVND (reference sequence). The ends were cut back, 3 bases at V and 8 bases at J, with 9 bases in the middle. There are 12 residues in the CDR3. DNA for the CDR3: TGTGCCAGTAGTATTCGAGGATCTACGCAGTATTTT. Amino acid sequence: CASSIRGSTQYF.